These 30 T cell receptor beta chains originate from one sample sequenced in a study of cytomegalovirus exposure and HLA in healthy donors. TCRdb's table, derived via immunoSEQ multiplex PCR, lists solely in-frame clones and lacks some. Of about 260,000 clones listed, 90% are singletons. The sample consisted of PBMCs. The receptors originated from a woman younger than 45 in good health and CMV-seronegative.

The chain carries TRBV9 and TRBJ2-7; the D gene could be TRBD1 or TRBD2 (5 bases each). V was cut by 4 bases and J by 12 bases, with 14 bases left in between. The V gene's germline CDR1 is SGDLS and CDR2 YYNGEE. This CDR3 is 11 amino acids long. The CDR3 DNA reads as TGTGCCAGCAGCTCCCCCGGGGCACTGTACTTC. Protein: CASSSPGALYF.

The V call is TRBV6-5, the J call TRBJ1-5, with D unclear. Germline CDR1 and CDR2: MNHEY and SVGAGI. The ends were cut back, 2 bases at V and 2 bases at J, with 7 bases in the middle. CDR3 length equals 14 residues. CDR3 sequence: CASSYRQGNQPQHF. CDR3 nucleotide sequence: TGTGCCAGCAGTTACAGGCAGGGCAATCAGCCCCAGCATTTT.

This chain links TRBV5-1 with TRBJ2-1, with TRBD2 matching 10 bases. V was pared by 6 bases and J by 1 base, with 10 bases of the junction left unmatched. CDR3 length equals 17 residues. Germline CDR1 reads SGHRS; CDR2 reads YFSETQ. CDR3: CASTGASGRRSYNEQFF. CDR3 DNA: TGCGCCAGCACGGGGGCTAGCGGGAGAAGATCCTACAATGAGCAGTTCTTC. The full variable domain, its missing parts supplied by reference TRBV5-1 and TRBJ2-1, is KAGVTQTPRYLIKTRGQQVTLSCSPISGHRSVSWYQQTPGQGLQFLFEYFSETQRNKGNFPGRFSGRQFSNSRSEMNVSTLELGDSALYLCASTGASGRRSYNEQFFGPGTRLTVL.

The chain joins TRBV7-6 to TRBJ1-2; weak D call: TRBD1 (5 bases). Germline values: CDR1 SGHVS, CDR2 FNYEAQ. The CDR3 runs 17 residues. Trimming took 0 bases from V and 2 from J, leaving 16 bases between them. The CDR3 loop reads CASSLAPGGGLNYGYTF. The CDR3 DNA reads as TGTGCCAGCAGCTTAGCACCGGGGGGTGGCTTGAACTATGGCTACACCTTC.

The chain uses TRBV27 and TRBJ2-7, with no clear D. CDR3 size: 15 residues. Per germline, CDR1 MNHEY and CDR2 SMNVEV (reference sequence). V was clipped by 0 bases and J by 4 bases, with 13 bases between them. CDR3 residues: CASSLSTPTTYEQYF. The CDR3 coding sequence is TGTGCCAGCAGTTTATCGACCCCGACGACTTACGAGCAGTACTTC.

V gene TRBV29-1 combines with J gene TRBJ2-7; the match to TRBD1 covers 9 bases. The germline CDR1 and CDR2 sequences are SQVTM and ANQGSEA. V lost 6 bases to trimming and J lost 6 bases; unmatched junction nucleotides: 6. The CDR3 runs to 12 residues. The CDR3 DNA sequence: TGCAGCGTGGGACAGGGACCCGCCGAGCAGTACTTC. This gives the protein CSVGQGPAEQYF.

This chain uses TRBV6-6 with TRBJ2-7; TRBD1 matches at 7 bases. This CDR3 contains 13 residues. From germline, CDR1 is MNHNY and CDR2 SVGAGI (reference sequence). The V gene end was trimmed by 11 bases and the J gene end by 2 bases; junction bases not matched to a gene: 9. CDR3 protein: CAGSRDSTYEQYF. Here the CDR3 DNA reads TGTGCCGGAAGCAGGGACAGCACCTACGAGCAGTACTTC.

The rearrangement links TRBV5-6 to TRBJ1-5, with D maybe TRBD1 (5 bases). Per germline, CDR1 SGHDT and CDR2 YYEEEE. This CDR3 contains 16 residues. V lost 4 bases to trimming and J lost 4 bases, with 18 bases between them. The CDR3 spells CASSRRQLSFNQPQHF. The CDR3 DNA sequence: TGTGCCAGCAGCCGAAGACAGCTAAGCTTTAATCAGCCCCAGCATTTT.

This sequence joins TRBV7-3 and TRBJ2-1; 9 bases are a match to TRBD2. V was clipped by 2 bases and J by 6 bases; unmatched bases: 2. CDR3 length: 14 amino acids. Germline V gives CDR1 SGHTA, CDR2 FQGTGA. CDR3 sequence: CASSLASGVNEQFF. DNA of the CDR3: TGTGCCAGCAGCTTAGCTAGCGGGGTCAATGAGCAGTTCTTC.

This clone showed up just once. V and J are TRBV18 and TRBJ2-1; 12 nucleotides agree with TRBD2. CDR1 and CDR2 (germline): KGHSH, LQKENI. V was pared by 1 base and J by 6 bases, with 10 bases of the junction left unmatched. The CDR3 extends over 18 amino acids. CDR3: CASSPLVSTSGRGNEQFF. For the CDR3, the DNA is TGTGCCAGCTCACCACTCGTCTCGACTAGCGGGAGAGGCAATGAGCAGTTCTTC.

In DNA form, the CDR3 reads TGTGCCAGCAGCGCTAGCGGCTTATTATACGAGCAGTACTTC. As protein: CASSASGLLYEQYF. The chain couples TRBV11-3 to TRBJ2-7; TRBD2 agrees at 7 bases. CDR1 and CDR2 (germline): SGHNT, YENEEA. The V gene end was trimmed by 5 bases and the J gene end by 4 bases; junction bases not matched to a gene: 8. The CDR3 covers 14 residues.

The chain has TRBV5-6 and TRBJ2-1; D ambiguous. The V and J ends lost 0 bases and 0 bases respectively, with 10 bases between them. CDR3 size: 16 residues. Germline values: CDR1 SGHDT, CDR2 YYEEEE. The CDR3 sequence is CASSLGGGSSYNEQFF. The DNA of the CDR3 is TGTGCCAGCAGCTTGGGAGGCGGAAGCTCCTACAATGAGCAGTTCTTC.

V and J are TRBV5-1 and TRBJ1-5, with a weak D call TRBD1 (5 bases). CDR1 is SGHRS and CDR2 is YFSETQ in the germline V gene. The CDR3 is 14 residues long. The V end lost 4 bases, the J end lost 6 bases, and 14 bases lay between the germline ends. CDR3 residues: CASSNAGIGQPQHF. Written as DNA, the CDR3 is TGCGCCAGCAGCAACGCAGGGATTGGTCAGCCCCAGCATTTT.

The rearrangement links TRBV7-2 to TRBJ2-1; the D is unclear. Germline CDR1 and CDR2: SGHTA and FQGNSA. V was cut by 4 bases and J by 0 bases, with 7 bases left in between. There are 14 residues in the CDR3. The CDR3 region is CASSSKASYNEQFF. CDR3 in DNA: TGTGCCAGCAGCTCCAAAGCCTCCTACAATGAGCAGTTCTTC.

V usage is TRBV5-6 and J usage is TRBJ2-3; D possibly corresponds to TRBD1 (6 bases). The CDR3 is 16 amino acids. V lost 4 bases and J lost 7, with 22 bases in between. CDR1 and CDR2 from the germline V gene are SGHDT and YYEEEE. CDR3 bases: TGTGCCAGCAGCCTTGGACAGACGGGGTGGGAATATACGCAGTATTTT. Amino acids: CASSLGQTGWEYTQYF.

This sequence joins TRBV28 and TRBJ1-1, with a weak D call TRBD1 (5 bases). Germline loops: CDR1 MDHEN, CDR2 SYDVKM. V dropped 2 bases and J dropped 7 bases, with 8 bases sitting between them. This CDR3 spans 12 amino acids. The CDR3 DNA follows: TGTGCCAGCAGTTTAGGGAGGGGTGAAGCTTTCTTT. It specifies CASSLGRGEAFF. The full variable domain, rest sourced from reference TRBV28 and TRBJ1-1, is DVKVTQSSRYLVKRTGEKVFLECVQDMDHENMFWYRQDPGLGLRLIYFSYDVKMKEKGDIPEGYSVSREKKERFSLILESASTNQTSMYLCASSLGRGEAFFGQGTRLTVV.

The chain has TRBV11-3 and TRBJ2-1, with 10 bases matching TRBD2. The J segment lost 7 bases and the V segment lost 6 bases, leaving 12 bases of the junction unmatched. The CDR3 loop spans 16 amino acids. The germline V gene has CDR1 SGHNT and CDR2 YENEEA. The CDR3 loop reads CASSRGGTSGTNEQFF. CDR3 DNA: TGTGCCAGCAGTCGGGGAGGAACTAGCGGGACTAATGAGCAGTTCTTC.

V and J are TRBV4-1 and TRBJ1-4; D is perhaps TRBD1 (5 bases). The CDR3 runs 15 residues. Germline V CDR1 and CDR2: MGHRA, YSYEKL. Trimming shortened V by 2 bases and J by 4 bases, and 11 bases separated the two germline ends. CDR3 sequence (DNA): TGCGCCAGCAGCCAACCTGACAGAGATAATGAAAAACTGTTTTTT. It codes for CASSQPDRDNEKLFF.

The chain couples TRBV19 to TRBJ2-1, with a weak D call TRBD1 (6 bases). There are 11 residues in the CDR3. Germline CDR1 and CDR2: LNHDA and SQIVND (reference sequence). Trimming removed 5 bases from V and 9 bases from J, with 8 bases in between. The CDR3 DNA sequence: TGTGCCAGTAGTTGGGGGCCTGAGCAGTTCTTC. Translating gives CASSWGPEQFF.

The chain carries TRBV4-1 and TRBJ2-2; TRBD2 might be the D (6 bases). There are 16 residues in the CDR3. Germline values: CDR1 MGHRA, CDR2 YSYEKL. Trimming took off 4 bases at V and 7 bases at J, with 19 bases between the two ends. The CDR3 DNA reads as TGCGCCAGCAGCCTGTCCGGCGGGAAGACGGTCGGGGAGCTGTTTTTT. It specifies CASSLSGGKTVGELFF.

The CDR3 reads CASSVRGHKGDTQYF. The CDR3 region has the DNA TGTGCCAGCAGTGTACGAGGGCATAAGGGAGATACGCAGTATTTT. This chain links TRBV27 with TRBJ2-3; D possibly corresponds to TRBD2 (5 bases). V lost 5 bases and J lost 5, with 17 bases in between. Germline lookup yields CDR1 MNHEY and CDR2 SMNVEV (reference sequence). The length of the CDR3 is 15 residues.

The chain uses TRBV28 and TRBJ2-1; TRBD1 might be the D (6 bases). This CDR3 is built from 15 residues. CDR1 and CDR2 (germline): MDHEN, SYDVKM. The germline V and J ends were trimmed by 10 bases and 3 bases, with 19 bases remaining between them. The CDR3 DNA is TGTGCCACCGAGGACAGAGAGCATTACTACAATGAGCAGTTCTTC. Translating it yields CATEDREHYYNEQFF.

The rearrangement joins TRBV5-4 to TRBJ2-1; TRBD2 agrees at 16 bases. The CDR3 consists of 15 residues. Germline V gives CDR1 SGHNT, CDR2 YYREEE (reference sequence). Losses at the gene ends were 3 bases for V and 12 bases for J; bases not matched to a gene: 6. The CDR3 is CASSSGLAGGLGQFF. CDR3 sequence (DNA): TGTGCCAGCAGCTCGGGACTAGCGGGAGGGCTGGGGCAGTTCTTC.

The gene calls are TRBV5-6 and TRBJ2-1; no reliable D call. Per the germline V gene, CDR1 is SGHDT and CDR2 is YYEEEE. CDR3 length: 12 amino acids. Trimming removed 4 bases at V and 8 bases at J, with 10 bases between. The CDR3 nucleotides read TGTGCCAGCAGCCCGGATTTGCATGAGCAGTTCTTC. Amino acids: CASSPDLHEQFF.

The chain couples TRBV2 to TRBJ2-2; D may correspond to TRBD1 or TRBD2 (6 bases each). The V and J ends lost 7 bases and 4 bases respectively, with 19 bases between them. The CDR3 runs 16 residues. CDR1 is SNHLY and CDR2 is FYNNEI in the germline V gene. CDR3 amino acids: CASIGGQGIGTGELFF. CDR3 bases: TGTGCCAGCATCGGGGGTCAGGGGATCGGCACCGGGGAGCTGTTTTTT. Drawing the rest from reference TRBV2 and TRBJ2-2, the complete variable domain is EPEVTQTPSHQVTQMGQEVILRCVPISNHLYFYWYRQILGQKVEFLVSFYNNEISEKSEIFDDQFSVERPDGSNFTLKIRSTKLEDSAMYFCASIGGQGIGTGELFFGEGSRLTVL.

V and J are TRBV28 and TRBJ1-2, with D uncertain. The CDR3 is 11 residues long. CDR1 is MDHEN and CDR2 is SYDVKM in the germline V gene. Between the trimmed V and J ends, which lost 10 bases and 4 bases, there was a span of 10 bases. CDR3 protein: CAIVDAYGYTF. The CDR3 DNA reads TGTGCCATCGTGGACGCCTATGGCTACACCTTC.

The CDR3 protein is CASSLVLGGDYEQYF. The DNA for the CDR3 is TGTGCCAGCAGCTTAGTGCTCGGAGGAGACTACGAGCAGTACTTC. The chain combines TRBV7-9 with TRBJ2-7; D possibly corresponds to TRBD2 (5 bases). This CDR3 spans 15 amino acids. The V gene lost 1 base and the J gene lost 3 bases, with 13 bases spanning the gap. Per the germline V gene, CDR1 is SEHNR and CDR2 is FQNEAQ (reference sequence).

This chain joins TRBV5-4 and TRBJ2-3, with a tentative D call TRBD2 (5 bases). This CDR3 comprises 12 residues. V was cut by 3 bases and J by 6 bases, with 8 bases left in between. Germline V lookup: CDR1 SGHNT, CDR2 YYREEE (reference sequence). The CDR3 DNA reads TGTGCCAGCAGCTCGCGAGGGGATACGCAGTATTTT. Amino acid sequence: CASSSRGDTQYF.

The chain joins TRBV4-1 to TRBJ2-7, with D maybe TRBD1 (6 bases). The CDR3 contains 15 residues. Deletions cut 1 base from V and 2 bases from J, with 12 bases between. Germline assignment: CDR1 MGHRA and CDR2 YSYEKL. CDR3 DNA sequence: TGCGCCAGCAGCCAAGCACAGGGTCTAACCTACGAGCAGTACTTC. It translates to CASSQAQGLTYEQYF.

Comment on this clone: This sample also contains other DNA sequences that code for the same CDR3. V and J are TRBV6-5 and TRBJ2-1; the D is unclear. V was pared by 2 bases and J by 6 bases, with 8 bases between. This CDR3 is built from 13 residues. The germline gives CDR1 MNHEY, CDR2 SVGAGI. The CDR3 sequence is CASSYRGPNEQFF. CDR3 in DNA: TGTGCCAGCAGTTACCGAGGACCCAATGAGCAGTTCTTC.